This T cell receptor (beta chain) was recovered during a study of naive and memory T cell subsets. Study-level points and caveats: Potentially, T cell activation and differentiation skew this RNA-based measurement.

Ligated cDNA underwent four rounds of PCR with nested alpha and beta constant region primers and SP2. Alpha and beta constant region primers primed reverse transcription for blood and skin samples. TCRdb used MiXCR to reprocess the 5' RACE reads, holding one entry per CDR3 protein. The table shows approximately 52,000 distinct CDR3 sequences, with 4.7% occurring only once. About this clonotype: Its antigen remains unidentified.

An oligonucleotide containing a UMI was ligated to the 3' end of TCR cDNA. Whole blood, 2.5 ml, came from adult healthy volunteers. Cells were not sorted; total RNA input targeted about 1 to 1000 ng. This TCR was recovered from a female donor in good health.

The CDR3 spells CASSSLTSGGQETQYF. CDR3 coding DNA: TGTGCCAGCAGTTCCCTGACTAGCGGGGGTCAAGAGACCCAGTACTTC. The chain has TRBV27 and TRBJ2-5, with TRBD2 matching over 12 bases. V shed 4 bases, J shed 2 bases, and the junction held 5 bases outside the gene matches. The CDR3 loop spans 16 amino acids. Germline CDR1 MNHEY, CDR2 SMNVEV (reference sequence).